The 6 T cell receptor beta chains below all came from one sample that was sequenced in a study of molecular identifiers for immune sequencing clone quantification. From the PCR reads, TCRdb called clonotypes with MiXCR, one entry per CDR3 protein. The sample holds about 640,000 distinct CDR3 sequences; about 20% are singletons and the top ten take roughly 0.9%. The sample comprised naive CD8+ T cells from blood, with Jurkat cell RNA spiked in. As for subset: FACS-sorted CD8+CD4-CCR7+CD45RA+ naive T cells. All receptors derive from a human donor in good health. Some libraries in this study had Jurkat cell RNA spiked in.

Only a few counts were recorded for this clonotype. The chain is built from TRBV5-8 and TRBJ2-1; D gene unclear. This CDR3 is 15 amino acids long. Trimming left V 3 bases short and J 4 bases short, with 14 bases between. Germline assignment: CDR1 SGHTS and CDR2 YDEGEE. CDR3 in amino acids: CASSYPSYLYNEQFF. CDR3 sequence (DNA): TGTGCCAGCAGCTACCCCTCCTACCTTTACAATGAGCAGTTCTTC.

This clonotype came up many times. The chain uses TRBV6-2 or TRBV6-3 and TRBJ2-2; D is undetermined. From germline, CDR1 is MNHEY and CDR2 SVGEGT. The CDR3 length is 12 residues. Trimming removed 4 bases at V and 9 bases at J, with 9 bases between. This CDR3 reads CASSSPPWELFF. CDR3 nucleotide sequence: TGTGCCAGCAGTTCCCCCCCCTGGGAGCTGTTTTTT.

This clonotype was observed many times. The chain carries TRBV24-1 and TRBJ2-3; D is possibly TRBD1 or TRBD2 (5 bases each). The germline V and J ends were trimmed by 5 bases and 0 bases, with 11 bases remaining between them. This CDR3 has 15 amino acids. CDR1 is KGHDR, CDR2 SFDVKD, per germline. In DNA, the CDR3 is TGTGCCACCAGTGTGGGGGTCCTCAGCACAGATACGCAGTATTTT. It is translated as CATSVGVLSTDTQYF.

This clonotype was observed at least ten times. The rearrangement uses TRBV7-2 and TRBJ2-7; the D gene is possibly TRBD1 (6 bases). Germline CDR1 SGHTA, CDR2 FQGNSA. The CDR3 length is 15 residues. V lost 5 bases to trimming and J lost 5 bases, with 19 bases between them. CDR3 sequence reads: CASSPNRVSFDEQYF. DNA for the CDR3: TGTGCCAGCAGCCCGAACAGGGTTAGTTTCGACGAGCAGTACTTC.

This clonotype appeared many times. The J gene is TRBJ2-5, the V gene TRBV7-2; a possible D gene is TRBD1 (6 bases). The CDR3 has 15 residues. CDR1 and CDR2 (germline): SGHTA, FQGNSA. V lost 3 bases, J lost 2 bases, and 13 bases lay in between. This chain's CDR3 is CASSFPGTKQETQYF. The CDR3, as DNA: TGTGCCAGCAGCTTCCCCGGGACAAAACAAGAGACCCAGTACTTC.

Details on this clonotype: With a much larger clone just one base away, this may be a read error. V and J are TRBV7-2 and TRBJ2-7; D is unresolved. CDR1 is SGHTA and CDR2 is FQGNSA in the germline V gene. CDR3 size: 12 residues. The CDR3 region is CASSLVFYEQCF. In DNA, the CDR3 is TGTGCCAGCAGCTTAGTTTTCTACGAGCAGTGCTTC.